This T cell receptor beta chain was recovered during a study of T cells in Graves' hyperthyroidism and ophthalmopathy. Germline CDR1 reads MNHEY; CDR2 reads SVGAGI. V was pared by 10 bases and J by 1 base, with 13 bases between. CDR3 size: 13 residues. This clonotype has a count of ten or more. The study defined stable Graves' hyperthyroidism as no ophthalmopathy progression within 18 months. The diagnoses drew upon clinical symptoms, serum thyroxine and TRAb, thyroid ultrasound and orbital computed tomography. The authors took PBMCs from 10 ml fresh peripheral blood. Researchers took RNA transcripts and amplified the TCR beta CDR3 regions from them. In the first-round RT-PCR of the TCR CDR3, the HTBI primer set was used. Using its own MiXCR run on the multiplex PCR reads, TCRdb lists one record per CDR3 protein. This sample has approximately 480,000 distinct CDR3 sequences, with about a fifth found just once.

This TCR was sampled from a young man with Graves' hyperthyroidism. The rearrangement joins TRBV6-5 to TRBJ1-2; no firm D call. Sequencing was done on a sample of blood. The CDR3 is CAISTEINYGYTF. DNA for the CDR3: TGTGCCATCTCGACCGAGATTAACTATGGCTACACCTTC.